The clone carrying this T cell receptor beta chain was detected only once. The target antigen is unknown. There are 14 residues in the CDR3. V lost 7 bases and J lost 5; bases outside the gene matches: 10. Germline V lookup: CDR1 LNHDA, CDR2 SQIVND (reference sequence). This table comes from immunoSEQ multiplex PCR, and its TCRdb copy is limited to in-frame clones, with some not included. The table has around 100,000 clones, roughly nine tenths seen once. This sample stems from a study of T cell responses to AZD1222 COVID-19 vaccine. Study observations and caveats: Epitopes outside B.1.351 and B.1.1.7 mutated regions reportedly drew nearly half of spike TCRs. There were repertoire samples only from the period after the peak T cell response. Among those given AZD1222, only six were seropositive at baseline. Most donors were white British, females outnumbered males, and clonal diversity was possibly underestimated.

The starting material was peripheral blood, obtained on day 0 of AZD1222 vaccination. The TCR was taken from an adult in good health. The rearrangement links TRBV19 to TRBJ1-1, with TRBD1 matching 7 bases. The CDR3 DNA follows: TGTGCCAGTACCCCGACAGGGATGGTAACTGAAGCTTTCTTT. It encodes CASTPTGMVTEAFF.